Listed below are T cell receptor beta chains from one sample, sequenced in a study of T cell responses to AZD1222 COVID-19 vaccine. The data were produced by immunoSEQ multiplex PCR, yet TCRdb's version contains in-frame clones alone and is incomplete. The top ten clones hold approximately 5.7% of a sample with approximately 80,000 clones, about 87% of them seen once. Sequencing was performed on peripheral blood, taken on day 0 of AZD1222 vaccination. These TCRs come from an adult in good health. The CDR3 runs from the conserved cysteine through the conserved F or W. Each record gives: D gene, clone size, V gene, J gene, CDR3 DNA, CDR3 protein. The D gene is left open where the match is weak. Clone size appears in some rows only: once, few, many, or a class for an expanded clone.

.	.	TRBV7-9	TRBJ2-7	TGTGCCAGCAGCTTAGTAGGTACCTACGAGCAGTACTTC	CASSLVGTYEQYF
.	.	TRBV2	TRBJ1-2	TGTGCCAGCCTCGCCCTATATGGCTACACCTTC	CASLALYGYTF
.	.	TRBV30	TRBJ2-3	TGTGCCTGGAGTAATGGGGGGCCTATAGATACGCAGTATTTT	CAWSNGGPIDTQYF
TRBD1	once	TRBV7-2	TRBJ2-2	TGTGCCAGCACCCTACAGGGGGCAACCGGGGAGCTGTTTTTT	CASTLQGATGELFF
.	.	TRBV6-5	TRBJ1-5	TGTGCCAGCCAGAAAAATAGCAATCAGCCCCAGCATTTT	CASQKNSNQPQHF
.	.	TRBV27	TRBJ2-1	TGTGCCAGCAACCGTCCCCCCTACAATGAGCAGTTCTTC	CASNRPPYNEQFF
.	few	TRBV10-2	TRBJ2-1	TGCGCCAGCAGTGACAACTGGGACCAACGTTCCAATGAGCAGTTCTTC	CASSDNWDQRSNEQFF
TRBD1	.	TRBV4-1	TRBJ1-2	TGCGCCAGCAGCCTCTGGGACAGGGCTAACTATGGCTACACCTTC	CASSLWDRANYGYTF
.	.	TRBV7-3	TRBJ1-4	TGTGCCAGCCGTCCGGCGGCAGCCCCTGAAAAACTGTTTTTT	CASRPAAAPEKLFF
.	.	TRBV19	TRBJ1-1	TGTGCCAGTACCTCCCCGGGGGGGATGAACACTGAAGCTTTCTTT	CASTSPGGMNTEAFF